This TCR beta chain was identified during a study of identical twins. General observations from the study: Cord blood beta clonotypes present at high abundance carried fewer insertions; no such pattern appeared in memory repertoires. There was more out-of-frame TCR alpha sharing in monozygotic twins than models estimated. Conclusions relied on cross-sectional statistical analysis, not following the same donors.

Remarks on this clonotype: Its antigen is unknown.

In TCRdb, the 5' RACE reads were re-called with MiXCR into one record per CDR3 protein. This sample has around 500,000 distinct CDR3 sequences, with approximately 15% found just once. Healthy Caucasian individuals made up all the donors. The data also belong to a second study, concerning yellow fever vaccine responses in identical twins.

The sample was CD4+ T cells sorted from blood. The source is a woman aged 18-29 years in good health.

CDR3: CASRLDQKNTEAFF. CDR3 nucleotide sequence: TGTGCCAGCAGACTCGATCAGAAGAACACTGAAGCTTTCTTT. This chain connects TRBV12-3 or TRBV12-4 to TRBJ1-1; D is unclear. V dropped 6 bases and J dropped 1 base, with 12 bases sitting between them. This CDR3 has 14 amino acids.